This T cell receptor (beta chain) was identified during a study of Graves' ophthalmopathy and Graves' hyperthyroidism. The study amplified TCR beta CDR3 regions using RNA transcripts. After a first-round RT-PCR with HTBI primers, a second-round multiplex PCR was run. TCRdb itself ran the multiplex PCR reads through MiXCR, one entry per CDR3 protein. The sample carries about 170,000 distinct CDR3 sequences, approximately 38% recorded once. The V end was cut by 6 bases, the J end by 0 bases, with 3 bases between. CDR3 length: 11 residues. Germline lookup yields CDR1 MDHEN and CDR2 SYDVKM. Ophthalmopathy donors' eye disease showed moderate-to-severe activity, CAS of at least 3, NOSPECS of at least 4 and duration under 3 months. Additional autoimmune diseases, uncontrolled infections, pregnancy or lactation disqualified patients. This clonotype was seen many times.

This clonotype was obtained from a middle-aged woman with Graves' ophthalmopathy. The chain employs TRBV28 and TRBJ2-7; D gene unclear. The sequencing sample was made of peripheral blood. The CDR3 region has the DNA TGTGCCAGCAGGAACTCCTACGAGCAGTACTTC. Residues: CASRNSYEQYF.